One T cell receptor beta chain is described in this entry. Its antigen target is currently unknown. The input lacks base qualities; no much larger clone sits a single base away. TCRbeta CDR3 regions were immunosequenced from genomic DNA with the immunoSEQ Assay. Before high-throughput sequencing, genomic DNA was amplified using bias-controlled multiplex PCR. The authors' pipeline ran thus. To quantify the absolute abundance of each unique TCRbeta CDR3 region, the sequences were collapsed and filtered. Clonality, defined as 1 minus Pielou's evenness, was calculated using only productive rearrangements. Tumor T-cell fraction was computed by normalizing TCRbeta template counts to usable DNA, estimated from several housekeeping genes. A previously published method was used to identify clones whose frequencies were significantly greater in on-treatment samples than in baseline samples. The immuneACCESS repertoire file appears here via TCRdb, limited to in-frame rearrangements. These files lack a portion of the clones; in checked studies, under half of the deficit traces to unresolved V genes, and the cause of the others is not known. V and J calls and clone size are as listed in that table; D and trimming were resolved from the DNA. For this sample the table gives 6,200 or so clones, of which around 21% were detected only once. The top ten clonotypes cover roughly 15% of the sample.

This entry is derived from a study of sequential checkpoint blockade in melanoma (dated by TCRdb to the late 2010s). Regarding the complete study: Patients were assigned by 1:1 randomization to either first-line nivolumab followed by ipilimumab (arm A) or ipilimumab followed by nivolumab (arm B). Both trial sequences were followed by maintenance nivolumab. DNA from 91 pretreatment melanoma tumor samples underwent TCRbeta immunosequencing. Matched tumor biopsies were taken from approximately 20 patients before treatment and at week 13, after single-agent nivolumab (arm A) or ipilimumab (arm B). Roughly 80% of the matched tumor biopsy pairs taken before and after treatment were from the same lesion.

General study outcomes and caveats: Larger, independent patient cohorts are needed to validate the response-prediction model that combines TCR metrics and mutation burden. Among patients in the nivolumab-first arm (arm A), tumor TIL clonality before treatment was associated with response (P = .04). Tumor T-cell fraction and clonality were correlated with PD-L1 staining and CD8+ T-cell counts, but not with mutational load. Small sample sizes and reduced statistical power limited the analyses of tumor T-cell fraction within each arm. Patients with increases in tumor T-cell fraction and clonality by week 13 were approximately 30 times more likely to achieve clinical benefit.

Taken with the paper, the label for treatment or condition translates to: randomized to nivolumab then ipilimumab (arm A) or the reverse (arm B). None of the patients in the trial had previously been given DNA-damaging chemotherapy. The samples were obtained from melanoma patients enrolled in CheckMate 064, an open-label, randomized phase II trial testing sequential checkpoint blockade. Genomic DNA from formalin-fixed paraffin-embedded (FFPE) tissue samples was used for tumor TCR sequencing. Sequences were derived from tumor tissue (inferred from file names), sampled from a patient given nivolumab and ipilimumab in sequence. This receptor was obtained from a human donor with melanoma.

The CDR3 has the sequence CASSQDRVNTEAFF. DNA sequence: TGTGCCAGCAGCCAAGACAGGGTGAACACTGAAGCTTTCTTT. The V and J genes are TRBV14 and TRBJ1-1; a weak D assignment points to TRBD1 (5 bases agree). The CDR3, from cysteine to phenylalanine, totals 14 residues. Only the CDR3 region is kept as DNA, spanning 42 bases read in frame from base 1. The trim is 0 bases for V and 0 bases for J, with a gap of 5 bases between the germline ends. The germline V gene supplies CDR1 SGHDN and CDR2 FVKESK.